Sequencing of this T cell receptor beta chain was carried out in a study of lymphopenia after photon versus proton radiotherapy. Germline V gene data show CDR1 as SGHTS and CDR2 as YDEGEE. This CDR3 contains 16 residues. V was clipped by 1 base and J by 5 bases, with 15 bases between them. Sequenced by immunoSEQ multiplex PCR; TCRdb stores in-frame clones only, minus some. The sample holds 53,000 or so clones, 80% to 90% seen once. This clone has more than one count but fewer than ten. The antigen remains undetermined. Findings and limits, study-wide: Post-nadir TCR diversity decline inversely tracked overall survival among those who died. Oligoclonal CD8+ Temra expansion after nadir drove photon patients' diversity drop.

This rearrangement joins TRBV5-8 to TRBJ2-2; possible D gene TRBD2, 6 bases. The sequence was obtained from a man in his forties or fifties with gastric cancer. The material sequenced was peripheral blood, taken from a patient treated with photon-based radiotherapy. CDR3 DNA: TGTGCCAGCAGCTTGCTTCAGGGTGGAGGGACCGGGGAGCTGTTTTTT. Its protein product is CASSLLQGGGTGELFF. Full variable domain (missing parts from reference TRBV5-8 and TRBJ2-2): EAGVTQSPTHLIKTRGQQATLRCSPISGHTSVYWYQQALGLGLQFLLWYDEGEERNRGNFPPRFSGRQFPNYSSELNVNALELEDSALYLCASSLLQGGGTGELFFGEGSRLTVL.